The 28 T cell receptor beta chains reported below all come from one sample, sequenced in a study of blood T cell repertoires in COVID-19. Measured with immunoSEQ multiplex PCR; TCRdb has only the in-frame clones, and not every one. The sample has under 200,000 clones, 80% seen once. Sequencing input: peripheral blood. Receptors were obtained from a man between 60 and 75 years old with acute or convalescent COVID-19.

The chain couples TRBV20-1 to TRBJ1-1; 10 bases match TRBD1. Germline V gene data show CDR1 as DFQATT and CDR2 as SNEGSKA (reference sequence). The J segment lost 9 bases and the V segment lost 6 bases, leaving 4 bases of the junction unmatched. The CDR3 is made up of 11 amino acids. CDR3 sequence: CSARDRGKAFF. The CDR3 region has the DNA TGCAGTGCAAGGGACAGGGGCAAAGCTTTCTTT.

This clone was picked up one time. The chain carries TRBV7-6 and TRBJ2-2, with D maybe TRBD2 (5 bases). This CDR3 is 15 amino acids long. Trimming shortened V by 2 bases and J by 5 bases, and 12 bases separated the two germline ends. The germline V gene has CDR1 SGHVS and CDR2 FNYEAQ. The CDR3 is CASSLTYGITGELFF. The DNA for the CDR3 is TGTGCCAGCAGCTTAACCTACGGGATTACCGGGGAGCTGTTTTTT.

The CDR3 region has the DNA TGTGCCAGCAGCCCCCAGGTAGTAGGGGCGCCCTACGAGCAGTACTTC. This encodes CASSPQVVGAPYEQYF. The chain uses TRBV7-3 and TRBJ2-7; perhaps TRBD1 as D (5 bases). Trimming took off 5 bases at V and 2 bases at J, with 19 bases between the two ends. Germline CDR1 is SGHTA and CDR2 is FQGTGA. The length of the CDR3 is 16 residues.

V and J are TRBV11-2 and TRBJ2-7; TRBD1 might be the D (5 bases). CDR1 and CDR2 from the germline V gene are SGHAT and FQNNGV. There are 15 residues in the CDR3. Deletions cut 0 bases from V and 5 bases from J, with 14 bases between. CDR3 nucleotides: TGTGCCAGCAGCTTAGATCTAACCAGGGCCCACGAGCAGTACTTC. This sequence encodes CASSLDLTRAHEQYF.

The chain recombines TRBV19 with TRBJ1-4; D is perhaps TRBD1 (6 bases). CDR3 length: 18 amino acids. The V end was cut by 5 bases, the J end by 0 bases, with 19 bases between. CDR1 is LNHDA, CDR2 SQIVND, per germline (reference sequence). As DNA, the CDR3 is TGTGCCAGTAGTCTACAGGGACGGGAACTCACAACTAATGAAAAACTGTTTTTT. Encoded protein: CASSLQGRELTTNEKLFF.

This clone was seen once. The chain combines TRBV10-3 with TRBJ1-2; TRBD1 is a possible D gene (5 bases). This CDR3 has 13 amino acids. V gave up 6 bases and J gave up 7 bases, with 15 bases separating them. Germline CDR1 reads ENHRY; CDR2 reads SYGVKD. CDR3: CAIRAGDEGGYTF. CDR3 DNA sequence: TGTGCCATCAGGGCGGGGGACGAGGGTGGCTACACCTTC.

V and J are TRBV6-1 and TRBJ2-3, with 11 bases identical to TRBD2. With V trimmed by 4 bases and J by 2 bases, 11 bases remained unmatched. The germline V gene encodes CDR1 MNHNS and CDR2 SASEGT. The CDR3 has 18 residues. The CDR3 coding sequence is TGTGCCAGCAGTGGAGCCTCGACTAGCGGGGCTCCCACAGATACGCAGTATTTT. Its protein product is CASSGASTSGAPTDTQYF.

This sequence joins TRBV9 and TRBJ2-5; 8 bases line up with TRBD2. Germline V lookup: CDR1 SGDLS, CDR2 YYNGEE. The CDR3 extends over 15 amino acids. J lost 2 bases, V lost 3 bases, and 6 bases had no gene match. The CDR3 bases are TGTGCCAGCAGCGGCGGGGGGCAGGTACAAGAGACCCAGTACTTC. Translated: CASSGGGQVQETQYF.

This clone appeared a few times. The DNA for the CDR3 is TGTGCCAGCAGTTACTCCCCCGTGAGCTATGGCTACACCTTC. Its translation: CASSYSPVSYGYTF. The chain couples TRBV6-2 or TRBV6-3 to TRBJ1-2; D is uncertain. From germline, CDR1 is MNHEY and CDR2 SVGEGT. The length of the CDR3 is 14 residues. Trimming cost V 0 bases and J 4 bases, with 9 bases left between them.

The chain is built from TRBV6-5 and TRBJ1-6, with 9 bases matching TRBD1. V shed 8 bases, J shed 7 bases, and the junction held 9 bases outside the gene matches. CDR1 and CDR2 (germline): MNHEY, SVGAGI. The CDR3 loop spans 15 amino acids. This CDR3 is CASRDRESRNSPLHF. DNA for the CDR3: TGTGCCAGCCGGGACAGGGAAAGTCGGAATTCACCCCTCCACTTT.

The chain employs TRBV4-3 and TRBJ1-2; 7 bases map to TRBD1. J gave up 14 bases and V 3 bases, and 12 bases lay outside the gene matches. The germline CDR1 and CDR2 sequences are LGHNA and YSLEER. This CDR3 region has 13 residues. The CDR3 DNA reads TGCGCCAGCAGCCAGGACTCTGACAGGGTCTCGACCTTC. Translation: CASSQDSDRVSTF.

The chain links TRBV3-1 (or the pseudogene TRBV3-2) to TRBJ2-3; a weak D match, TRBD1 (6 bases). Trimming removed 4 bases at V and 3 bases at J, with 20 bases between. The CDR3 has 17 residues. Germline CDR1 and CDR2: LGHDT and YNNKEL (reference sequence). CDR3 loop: CASSPAPQGPRTDTQYF. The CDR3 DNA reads TGTGCCAGCAGCCCCGCCCCTCAGGGGCCTCGGACAGATACGCAGTATTTT.

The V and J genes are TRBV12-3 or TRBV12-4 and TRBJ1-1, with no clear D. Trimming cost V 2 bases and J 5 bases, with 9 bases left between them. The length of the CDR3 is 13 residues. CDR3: CASSLNLQTEAFF. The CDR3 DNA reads TGTGCCAGCAGTTTAAATCTCCAGACTGAAGCTTTCTTT.

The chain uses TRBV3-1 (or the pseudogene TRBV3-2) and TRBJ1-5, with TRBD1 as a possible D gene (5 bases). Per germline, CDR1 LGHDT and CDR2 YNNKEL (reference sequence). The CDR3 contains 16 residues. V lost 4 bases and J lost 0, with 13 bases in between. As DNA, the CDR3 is TGTGCCAGCAGCCGGACACCCCTAGGTAGCAATCAGCCCCAGCATTTT. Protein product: CASSRTPLGSNQPQHF.

In DNA, the CDR3 is TGTGCCAGCAGCTTAGGGTCTCCGACAGGGCTGGAGCAGTTCTTC. Translation gives CASSLGSPTGLEQFF. The V and J genes are TRBV7-6 and TRBJ2-1, with 7 bases matching TRBD1. Germline V gene sequence: CDR1 SGHVS, CDR2 FNYEAQ. The V and J ends lost 1 base and 10 bases, in that order; junction bases with no gene match: 10. This CDR3 spans 15 amino acids.

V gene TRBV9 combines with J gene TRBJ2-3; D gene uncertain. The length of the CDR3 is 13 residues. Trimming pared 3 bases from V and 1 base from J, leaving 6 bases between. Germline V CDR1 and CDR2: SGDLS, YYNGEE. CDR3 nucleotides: TGTGCCAGCAGCGCTCTAGGCACAGATACGCAGTATTTT. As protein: CASSALGTDTQYF.

The CDR3 loop reads CASSWAGAGGSSYNEQFF. In DNA, the CDR3 is TGCGCCAGCAGCTGGGCGGGAGCGGGGGGTAGCTCCTACAATGAGCAGTTCTTC. The rearrangement links TRBV5-1 to TRBJ2-1, with 9 bases lining up with TRBD2. CDR3 size: 18 residues. V lost 3 bases and J lost 0; bases outside the gene matches: 10. The germline CDR1 and CDR2 sequences are SGHRS and YFSETQ.

Here the CDR3 DNA reads TGTGCCAGCAGCCTTGGAAGCGGGTGGGTGGGCAATGAGCAGTTCTTC. Encoded protein: CASSLGSGWVGNEQFF. V usage is TRBV7-3 and J usage is TRBJ2-1; D is perhaps TRBD2 (6 bases). Trimming stripped 5 bases from V and 6 bases from J, with 20 bases between. CDR1 is SGHTA, CDR2 FQGTGA, per germline. The CDR3 covers 16 residues.

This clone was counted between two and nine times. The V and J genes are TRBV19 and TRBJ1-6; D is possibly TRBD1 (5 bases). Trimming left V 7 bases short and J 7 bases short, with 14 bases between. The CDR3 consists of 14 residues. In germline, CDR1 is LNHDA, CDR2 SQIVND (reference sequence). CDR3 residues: CASKVGGANSPLHF. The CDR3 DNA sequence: TGTGCCAGTAAGGTCGGGGGAGCAAATTCACCCCTCCACTTT.

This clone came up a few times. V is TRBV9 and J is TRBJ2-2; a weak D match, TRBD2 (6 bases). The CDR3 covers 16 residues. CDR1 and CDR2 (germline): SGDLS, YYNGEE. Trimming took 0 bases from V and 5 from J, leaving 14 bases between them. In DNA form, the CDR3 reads TGTGCCAGCAGCGTAGCTGGAGGGCGGATGACCGGGGAGCTGTTTTTT. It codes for CASSVAGGRMTGELFF.

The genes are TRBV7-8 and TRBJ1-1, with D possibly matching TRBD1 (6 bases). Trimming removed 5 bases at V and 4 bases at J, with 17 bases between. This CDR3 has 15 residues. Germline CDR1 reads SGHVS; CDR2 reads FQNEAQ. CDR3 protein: CASSRGRGKGTEAFF. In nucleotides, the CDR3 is TGTGCCAGCAGCCGTGGAAGGGGGAAGGGCACTGAAGCTTTCTTT.

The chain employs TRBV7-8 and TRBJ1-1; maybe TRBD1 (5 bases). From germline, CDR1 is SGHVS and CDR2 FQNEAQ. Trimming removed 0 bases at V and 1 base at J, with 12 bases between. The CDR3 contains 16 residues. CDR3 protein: CASSLAGGPSNTEAFF. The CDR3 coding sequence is TGTGCCAGCAGCTTAGCGGGGGGACCCTCGAACACTGAAGCTTTCTTT.

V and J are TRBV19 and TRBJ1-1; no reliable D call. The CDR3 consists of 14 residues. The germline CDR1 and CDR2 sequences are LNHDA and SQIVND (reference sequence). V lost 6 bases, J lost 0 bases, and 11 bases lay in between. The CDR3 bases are TGTGCCAGTAGACTCGGAGGGTTGAACACTGAAGCTTTCTTT. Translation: CASRLGGLNTEAFF.

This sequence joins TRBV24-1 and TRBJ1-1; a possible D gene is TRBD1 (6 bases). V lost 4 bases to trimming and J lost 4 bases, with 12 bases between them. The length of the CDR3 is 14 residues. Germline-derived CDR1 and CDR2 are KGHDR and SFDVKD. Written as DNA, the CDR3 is TGTGCCACCAGTGAAACGAGGGGGTTCACTGAAGCTTTCTTT. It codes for CATSETRGFTEAFF.

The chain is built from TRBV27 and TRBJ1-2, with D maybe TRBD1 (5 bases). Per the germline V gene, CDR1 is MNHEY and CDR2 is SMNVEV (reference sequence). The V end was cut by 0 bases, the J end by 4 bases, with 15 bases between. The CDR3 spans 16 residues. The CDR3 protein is CASSLSAARGIYGYTF. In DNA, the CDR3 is TGTGCCAGCAGTTTATCGGCGGCTAGGGGTATCTATGGCTACACCTTC.

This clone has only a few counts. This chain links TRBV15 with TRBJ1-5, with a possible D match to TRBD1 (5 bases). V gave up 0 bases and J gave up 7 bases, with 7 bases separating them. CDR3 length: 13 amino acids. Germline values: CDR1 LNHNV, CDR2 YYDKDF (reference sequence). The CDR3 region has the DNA TGTGCCACCAGCAGAGATCGGGGGCAGCCCCAGCATTTT. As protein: CATSRDRGQPQHF.

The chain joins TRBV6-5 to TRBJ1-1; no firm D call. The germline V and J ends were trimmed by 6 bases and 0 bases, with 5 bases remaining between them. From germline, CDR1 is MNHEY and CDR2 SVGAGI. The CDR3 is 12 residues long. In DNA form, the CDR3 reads TGTGCCAGCAGCCAGATGAACACTGAAGCTTTCTTT. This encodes CASSQMNTEAFF.

The CDR3 reads CASFTGGGGEKLFF. The DNA of the CDR3 is TGTGCCAGTTTCACAGGGGGCGGAGGTGAAAAACTGTTTTTT. This sequence joins TRBV18 and TRBJ1-4, with 9 positions matching TRBD1. CDR3 length: 14 residues. In germline, CDR1 is KGHSH, CDR2 LQKENI. With 9 bases clipped from V and 7 bases from J, the junction kept 9 bases outside the gene matches.